This entry features one T cell receptor beta chain sequence. Its antigen is unknown. The table came from immunoSEQ multiplex PCR; TCRdb's copy has only in-frame clones and leaves some out. Of approximately 100,000 clones in the sample, roughly 91% were seen once. These data belong to a study of T cell responses to AZD1222 COVID-19 vaccine. Study-level points and caveats: The peak T cell response came first, and repertoires were sampled only after it. Elevations in Spike-specific TCR breadth and depth followed administration of two AZD1222 doses. The donor cohort was predominantly white British with a female majority, and clonal diversity may have been underestimated.

This TCR came from an adult in good health. The sample in question was peripheral blood, obtained on day 0 of MenACWY control vaccination.

CDR3 in DNA: TGTGCCAGTAGTATAGGTCTGAGCTCTGGAAACACCATATATTTT. Translated: CASSIGLSSGNTIYF. The V gene is TRBV19, the J gene TRBJ1-3; D is ambiguous. V was trimmed by 1 base and J by 0 bases, leaving 7 bases between them. Germline V CDR1 and CDR2: LNHDA, SQIVND (reference sequence). The CDR3 loop spans 15 amino acids.